Below are 29 T cell receptor beta chains sequenced from a single sample in a study of T-cell reconstitution after alpha-beta-depleted transplantation in children. Unique molecular identifiers were incorporated into the prepared TCRbeta library. TCRdb re-called the PCR reads with MiXCR, one entry per CDR3 protein. The table has hundreds of thousands of distinct CDR3 sequences, over 10% seen once. The sample consisted of PBMCs, mostly from graft donor cells, taken 360 days after TCRalphabeta/CD19-depleted stem cell transplant. The receptors originated from a male patient under 18 who had a stem cell transplant for acute myeloid leukemia, so the T cells may come from the graft donor.

This clonotype was seen ten or more times. This chain joins TRBV10-3 and TRBJ2-2; the D gene could be TRBD1 or TRBD2 (5 bases each). The CDR3 runs 16 residues. Germline V gene data show CDR1 as ENHRY and CDR2 as SYGVKD. V lost 6 bases to trimming and J lost 1 base, with 15 bases between them. CDR3 loop: CAIRQRGHLNTGELFF. As DNA, the CDR3 is TGTGCCATCAGGCAGAGGGGCCACTTGAACACCGGGGAGCTGTTTTTT.

This clonotype was counted a few times. The gene calls are TRBV7-9 and TRBJ2-7; 10 bases map to TRBD2. The CDR3 has 16 amino acids. Germline V gene data show CDR1 as SEHNR and CDR2 as FQNEAQ (reference sequence). V was clipped by 1 base and J by 3 bases; unmatched bases: 6. The CDR3 here is CASSLVLAGERYEQYF. CDR3 DNA sequence: TGTGCCAGCAGCTTAGTTCTAGCGGGAGAACGCTACGAGCAGTACTTC.

This clonotype was observed a handful of times. The chain recombines TRBV7-8 with TRBJ2-3; no definite D call. V was pared by 2 bases and J by 4 bases, with 10 bases between. This CDR3 has 14 amino acids. CDR1 and CDR2 from the germline V gene are SGHVS and FQNEAQ. The CDR3 is CASSLIRVPDTQYF. The CDR3 coding sequence is TGTGCCAGCAGCTTAATTAGAGTCCCAGATACGCAGTATTTT.

The rearrangement uses TRBV29-1 and TRBJ1-2; D gene uncertain. Germline CDR1 SQVTM, CDR2 ANQGSEA. Trimming took 4 bases from V and 7 from J, leaving 19 bases between them. This CDR3 is built from 14 residues. Here the CDR3 reads CSVVTGKTPSGYTF. The DNA of the CDR3 is TGCAGCGTTGTGACGGGGAAAACTCCCAGTGGCTACACCTTC.

The chain links TRBV20-1 to TRBJ1-4; D gene ambiguous. CDR1 DFQATT and CDR2 SNEGSKA come from the germline V gene (reference sequence). V shed 0 bases and J shed 0 bases, with 5 bases lying between them. CDR3 length equals 14 residues. CDR3 nucleotide sequence: TGCAGTGCTAGAGATGGGGCAACTAATGAAAAACTGTTTTTT. It translates to CSARDGATNEKLFF.

This clonotype was counted only a few times. The chain is built from TRBV28 and TRBJ2-1; 9 bases line up with TRBD2. The germline gives CDR1 MDHEN, CDR2 SYDVKM. The CDR3 loop spans 15 amino acids. The V gene end was trimmed by 7 bases and the J gene end by 4 bases; junction bases not matched to a gene: 8. The chain's CDR3 is CASKMAGGKYNEQFF. The CDR3 bases are TGTGCCAGCAAGATGGCGGGAGGGAAATACAATGAGCAGTTCTTC.

V gene TRBV7-2 combines with J gene TRBJ2-1; 11 nucleotides align to TRBD2. Germline V CDR1 and CDR2: SGHTA, FQGNSA. There are 17 residues in the CDR3. The V segment lost 3 bases and the J segment 2 bases; nucleotides outside the gene matches: 6. The CDR3 nucleotides are TGTGCCAGCAGCTTCACTAGCGGGAGCGGGGCCTACAATGAGCAGTTCTTC. This encodes CASSFTSGSGAYNEQFF.

The rearrangement joins TRBV3-1 to TRBJ2-7; unclear D gene. CDR1 LGHDT and CDR2 YNNKEL come from the germline V gene (reference sequence). V lost 0 bases and J 3 bases, leaving 9 bases between the germline ends. The CDR3 sequence is 14 residues long. Written as DNA, the CDR3 is TGTGCCAGCAGCCAAGAATATGGCCTCTACGAGCAGTACTTC. As protein: CASSQEYGLYEQYF.

This clonotype was recorded a few times. V is TRBV10-3 and J is TRBJ1-2, with 7 bases fitting TRBD1. In germline, CDR1 is ENHRY, CDR2 SYGVKD. With V trimmed by 0 bases and J by 3 bases, 7 bases remained unmatched. CDR3 length: 16 amino acids. The DNA for the CDR3 is TGTGCCATCAGTGAGTCTCGGACAGGAGGGGACTATGGCTACACCTTC. Its translation is CAISESRTGGDYGYTF.

The chain has TRBV10-3 and TRBJ2-1; TRBD2 matches at 9 bases. Trimming cost V 4 bases and J 7 bases; bases outside gene matches: 5. The CDR3 is made up of 14 amino acids. Per the germline V gene, CDR1 is ENHRY and CDR2 is SYGVKD. The CDR3 loop is CAISGKAGGNEQFF. The CDR3 DNA reads TGTGCCATCAGTGGAAAAGCGGGGGGAAATGAGCAGTTCTTC.

This clonotype came up many times. This chain connects TRBV20-1 to TRBJ2-2; maybe TRBD1 (6 bases). Trimming removed 6 bases from V and 3 bases from J, with 14 bases in between. The CDR3 consists of 14 residues. Per the germline V gene, CDR1 is DFQATT and CDR2 is SNEGSKA (reference sequence). The CDR3, as DNA: TGCAGTGCCCGTCAGGGGCTGCACACCGGGGAGCTGTTTTTT. Translated, it gives CSARQGLHTGELFF.

This clonotype has only a few counts. V gene TRBV7-9 combines with J gene TRBJ1-1, with a possible D match to TRBD1 (6 bases). Germline values: CDR1 SEHNR, CDR2 FQNEAQ (reference sequence). The CDR3 loop spans 13 amino acids. V dropped 2 bases and J dropped 4 bases, with 8 bases sitting between them. The chain's CDR3 is CASSLQGLTEAFF. The CDR3 nucleotides are TGTGCCAGCAGCTTACAGGGGCTCACTGAAGCTTTCTTT.

The chain links TRBV11-2 to TRBJ2-2; D is unclear. Trimming cost V 1 base and J 1 base, with 7 bases left between them. The CDR3 sequence is 15 residues long. CDR1 is SGHAT, CDR2 FQNNGV, per germline. The CDR3 sequence is CASSLAWGNTGELFF. The CDR3 DNA is TGTGCCAGCAGCTTAGCCTGGGGGAACACCGGGGAGCTGTTTTTT.

The V gene is TRBV18, the J gene TRBJ2-3; D is undetermined. The CDR3 runs 12 residues. In germline, CDR1 is KGHSH, CDR2 LQKENI. Trimming removed 1 base from V and 9 bases from J, with 8 bases in between. DNA of the CDR3: TGTGCCAGCTCACCACTTAAGACCACGCAGTATTTT. This encodes CASSPLKTTQYF.

In its sample, this clonotype was seen many times. The chain couples TRBV9 to TRBJ2-1; 15 nucleotides align to TRBD2. This CDR3 spans 16 amino acids. With 6 bases clipped from V and 8 bases from J, the junction kept 9 bases outside the gene matches. From germline, CDR1 is SGDLS and CDR2 YYNGEE. CDR3 in amino acids: CASTRTSGGASHEQFF. For the CDR3, the DNA is TGTGCCAGCACCCGGACTAGCGGGGGGGCCAGTCATGAGCAGTTCTTC.

V usage is TRBV10-2 and J usage is TRBJ2-7; 8 positions match TRBD2. The CDR3 loop spans 12 amino acids. The germline V gene encodes CDR1 WSHSY and CDR2 SAAADI. With 6 bases clipped from V and 3 bases from J, the junction kept 1 base outside the gene matches. CDR3 amino acids: CASRGTSYEQYV. The DNA for the CDR3 is TGCGCCAGCAGGGGGACTAGCTACGAGCAGTACGTC.

This clonotype has a count of ten or more. This chain links TRBV11-2 with TRBJ2-6; 10 bases align to TRBD2. CDR3 length: 19 residues. V lost 5 bases to trimming and J lost 0 bases; unmatched junction nucleotides: 10. The germline gives CDR1 SGHAT, CDR2 FQNNGV. In DNA form, the CDR3 reads TGTGCCAGCAGCCGCCCCAGGGGACTAGCGATCTCTGGGGCCAACGTCCTGACTTTC. Its protein is CASSRPRGLAISGANVLTF.

The chain has TRBV20-1 and TRBJ2-7; TRBD2 might be the D (6 bases). Germline CDR1 reads DFQATT; CDR2 reads SNEGSKA (reference sequence). V lost 3 bases to trimming and J lost 1 base, with 16 bases between them. CDR3 length equals 15 residues. The CDR3 DNA reads as TGCAGTGCTAGCCCTGGTAGGGAGGCGTCCTACGAGCAGTACTTC. It codes for CSASPGREASYEQYF.

This clonotype came up a few times. V gene TRBV12-3 or TRBV12-4 combines with J gene TRBJ1-2, with D unclear. The length of the CDR3 is 15 residues. Trimming cost V 0 bases and J 6 bases, with 14 bases left between them. CDR3 sequence reads: CASSLAPRRFDGYTF. DNA of the CDR3: TGTGCCAGCAGTTTAGCTCCGCGGAGGTTCGATGGCTACACCTTC.

In its sample, this clonotype was seen many times. CDR3 bases: TGCAGCGTTCCCCCCCCGGGAGGGCCTACAGATACGCAGTATTTT. Translating gives CSVPPPGGPTDTQYF. The chain combines TRBV29-1 with TRBJ2-3; 8 nucleotides align to TRBD2. The germline V gene encodes CDR1 SQVTM and CDR2 ANQGSEA. CDR3 length equals 15 residues. J was trimmed by 3 bases and V by 5 bases; bases with no gene match: 10.

The count of this clonotype is one. The J gene is TRBJ1-1, the V gene TRBV29-1; D not certain. Germline V gene lookup returns CDR1 SQVTM and CDR2 ANQGSEA. The ends were cut back, 5 bases at V and 4 bases at J, with 11 bases in the middle. This CDR3 contains 12 residues. The chain's CDR3 is CSVTLTGTEAFF. CDR3 DNA: TGCAGCGTTACCCTTACGGGCACTGAAGCTTTCTTT.

The chain is built from TRBV13 and TRBJ2-7; 7 bases fit TRBD2. V trimming: 1 base; J trimming: 7 bases; junction bases outside the gene matches: 16. There are 17 residues in the CDR3. Germline lookup yields CDR1 PRHDT and CDR2 FYEKMQ (reference sequence). The CDR3 reads CASSLDDTAGGEGEQYF. CDR3 DNA sequence: TGTGCCAGCAGCTTAGATGATACAGCCGGTGGGGAGGGGGAGCAGTACTTC.

This clonotype was seen repeatedly, ten times or more. The chain joins TRBV5-1 to TRBJ2-2; unclear D gene. The germline V and J ends were trimmed by 0 bases and 3 bases, with 6 bases remaining between them. The CDR3 is 14 residues long. Looked up from germline, CDR1 is SGHRS and CDR2 is YFSETQ. The CDR3 sequence is CASSLGADTGELFF. DNA for the CDR3: TGCGCCAGCAGCTTGGGCGCGGACACCGGGGAGCTGTTTTTT.

This clonotype was recorded a few times. The chain employs TRBV5-1 and TRBJ2-7; 7 bases map to TRBD2. CDR1 SGHRS and CDR2 YFSETQ come from the germline V gene. V lost 3 bases, J lost 2 bases, and 11 bases stayed unmatched. This CDR3 is built from 16 residues. CDR3: CASSSDPGTTTYEQYF. The DNA of the CDR3 is TGCGCCAGCAGCTCGGACCCCGGGACTACCACCTACGAGCAGTACTTC.

This clonotype was counted a few times. The gene calls are TRBV3-1 and TRBJ2-3; a weak D match, TRBD2 (6 bases). The CDR3 consists of 14 residues. V shed 3 bases and J shed 3 bases, with 10 bases lying between them. Per the germline V gene, CDR1 is LGHDT and CDR2 is YNNKEL (reference sequence). The CDR3 here is CASSHAGRTDTQYF. The CDR3 coding sequence is TGTGCCAGCAGCCATGCGGGGAGGACAGATACGCAGTATTTT.

This clonotype came up many times. The V gene is TRBV7-8, the J gene TRBJ1-2, with D maybe TRBD1 (6 bases). Trimming stripped 1 base from V and 8 bases from J, with 11 bases between. The V gene's germline CDR1 is SGHVS and CDR2 FQNEAQ. The CDR3 runs 13 residues. CDR3 sequence: CASSLVPGGGYTF. CDR3 in DNA: TGTGCCAGCAGCTTAGTTCCGGGGGGCGGCTACACCTTC.

The table lists this clonotype with a few counts. This chain joins TRBV6-1 and TRBJ2-1; perhaps TRBD2 as D (6 bases). Germline assignment: CDR1 MNHNS and CDR2 SASEGT. Trimming took off 7 bases at V and 6 bases at J, with 19 bases between the two ends. The CDR3 is made up of 15 amino acids. CDR3 loop: CASNLQRTTFNEQFF. The CDR3 DNA is TGTGCCAGCAACCTCCAGCGGACTACCTTCAATGAGCAGTTCTTC.

This clonotype was counted between two and nine times. This chain uses TRBV27 with TRBJ2-1; 10 nucleotides line up with TRBD2. Germline values: CDR1 MNHEY, CDR2 SMNVEV (reference sequence). CDR3 size: 15 residues. V lost 6 bases to trimming and J lost 8 bases; unmatched junction nucleotides: 10. CDR3 region: CASSLLGLAADEQFF. For the CDR3, the DNA is TGTGCCAGCAGCCTCCTAGGACTAGCGGCGGATGAGCAGTTCTTC.

This clonotype has a count of ten or more. The genes are TRBV10-3 and TRBJ2-1; D is undetermined. Germline-derived CDR1 and CDR2 are ENHRY and SYGVKD. V lost 5 bases and J lost 5, with 13 bases in between. This CDR3 has 14 amino acids. CDR3 sequence reads: CAISHPREDNEQFF. The DNA of the CDR3 is TGTGCCATCAGTCACCCACGCGAAGACAATGAGCAGTTCTTC.